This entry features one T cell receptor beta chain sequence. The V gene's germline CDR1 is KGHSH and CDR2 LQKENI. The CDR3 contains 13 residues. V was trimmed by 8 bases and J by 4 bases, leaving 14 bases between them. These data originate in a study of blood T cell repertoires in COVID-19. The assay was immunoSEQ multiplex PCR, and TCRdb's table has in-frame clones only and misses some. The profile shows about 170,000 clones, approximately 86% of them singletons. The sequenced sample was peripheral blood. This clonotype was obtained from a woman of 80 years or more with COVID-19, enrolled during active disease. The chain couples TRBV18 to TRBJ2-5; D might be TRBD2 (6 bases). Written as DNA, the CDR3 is TGTGCCAGCGCCGGGACTTTTGGAGAGACCCAGTACTTC. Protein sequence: CASAGTFGETQYF.